The clone carrying this TCR beta chain appeared a few times. What it binds is not known. This sample was included in a study of human T cells and chemical hapten exposure. As for the study in general: Investigators sensitized roughly 2 cm by roughly 2 cm of upper inner arm skin with 2% DPC. In the approximately 24-week study, patients were dosed weekly with diphenylcyclopropenone on the scalp throughout. General study results and limits: Expanded TCRs created a significantly greater count of big CDR3 similarity clusters than controls did.

The library gave individual cDNA molecules unique molecular identifiers. TCRdb recomputed calls from the RACE reads with MiXCR, one row per CDR3 protein. The table includes approximately 90,000 distinct CDR3 sequences, about 8.5% detected once. The V gene end was trimmed by 6 bases and the J gene end by 2 bases; junction bases not matched to a gene: 5. The CDR3 extends over 15 amino acids. Per the germline V gene, CDR1 is MNHEY and CDR2 is SVGAGI. The time point denotes: pre-sensitization, week 0. Documented treatment: therapeutic diphenylcyclopropenone sensitization with weekly scalp DPC. The sequencing here drew on whole blood, taken in connection with sensitization to the hapten diphenylcyclopropenone (DPC). The clonotype originates from a man in his forties with alopecia areata. Some clones in this sample may be carry-over from other donors' samples. This sequence joins TRBV6-5 and TRBJ2-1, with 9 bases matching TRBD1. Here the CDR3 DNA reads TGTGCCAGCAGCCAACAGGGGGCCGCCTACAATGAGCAGTTCTTC. Protein sequence: CASSQQGAAYNEQFF.